The sample holds a few counts of the clone carrying this TCR beta chain. Assay: immunoSEQ multiplex PCR; the TCRdb copy retains only in-frame clones and omits some. The table has 55,000 to 80,000 clones, just under 95% seen once. The CDR3 spans 15 residues. After removal of 0 bases from V and 6 bases from J, the junction contained 7 bases not matched to a gene. Germline values: CDR1 ENHRY, CDR2 SYGVKD. These data belong to a study of cytomegalovirus exposure and HLA in healthy donors. On the study more broadly: According to later analysis, the same platform produced the 100 to 150 validation and approximately 630 first-cohort repertoires.

Material for sequencing was PBMCs. The V call is TRBV10-3, the J call TRBJ1-2, with 7 bases fitting TRBD1. The clonotype comes from a man aged 18 to 30 in good health and CMV-seropositive. Here the CDR3 reads CAISESGQISHGYTF. The CDR3 coding sequence is TGTGCCATCAGTGAGTCGGGACAGATTTCTCATGGCTACACCTTC.